Listed below are T cell receptor beta chains from one sample, sequenced in a study of early T cells in non-severe SARS-CoV-2 infection. TCRdb re-analysed the 5' RACE reads in MiXCR, keeping a single row per CDR3 protein. The top ten clones hold around a quarter of a sample with 37,000 or so distinct CDR3 sequences, 5.8% of them seen once. The sequencing sample was made of whole blood. The receptors stem from an adult who was a healthcare worker with PCR-confirmed SARS-CoV-2 infection or an uninfected control (not recorded which). Both conserved end residues are part of each CDR3. The D gene is left open where the match is weak. Size is stated for part of the rows, as once, few or many counts, or as a class when the clone is expanded.

CDR3 protein	CDR3 DNA	D gene	clone size	V gene	J gene
CASSMSADSYNEQFF	TGCGCCAGCAGCATGTCCGCGGATTCCTACAATGAGCAGTTCTTC	NA	many	TRBV5-1	TRBJ2-1
CSARGRQGITNEKLFF	TGCAGTGCTAGAGGGAGGCAGGGGATAACTAATGAAAAACTGTTTTTT	NA	many	TRBV20-1	TRBJ1-4
CASRASGTDSGANVLTF	TGTGCCAGCAGAGCCTCCGGGACAGACTCTGGGGCCAACGTCCTGACTTTC	TRBD1	many	TRBV6-2/TRBV6-3	TRBJ2-6
CASSLSQALSYEQYF	TGTGCCAGCAGCTTATCCCAGGCCCTCTCCTACGAGCAGTACTTC	NA	many	TRBV7-2	TRBJ2-7
CAWSLSGVREQYF	TGTGCCTGGAGCCTTTCGGGGGTAAGAGAGCAGTACTTC	NA	NA	TRBV30	TRBJ2-7
CSARALRGAGPYNEQFF	TGCAGTGCTAGAGCCCTCAGAGGGGCGGGGCCCTACAATGAGCAGTTCTTC	NA	many	TRBV20-1	TRBJ2-1
CAWTPGDRGTDTQYF	TGTGCCTGGACCCCCGGGGACAGGGGCACAGATACGCAGTATTTT	TRBD1	many	TRBV30	TRBJ2-3
CSASGTGTFF	TGCAGTGCTTCCGGGACAGGGACTTTCTTT	TRBD1	many	TRBV20-1	TRBJ1-1
CAWARGQLNTEAFF	TGTGCCTGGGCTCGGGGGCAGTTGAACACTGAAGCTTTCTTT	NA	few	TRBV30	TRBJ1-1
CASSYKLGPPSTDTQYF	TGTGCCAGCAGTTACAAGCTAGGGCCCCCTAGCACAGATACGCAGTATTTT	NA	many	TRBV6-6	TRBJ2-3
CATAPRAGGPNEQYF	TGTGCCACCGCCCCTAGGGCGGGGGGGCCTAACGAGCAGTACTTC	TRBD2	many	TRBV6-6	TRBJ2-7
CASSEGVSPWNEKLFF	TGTGCCAGCAGCGAGGGGGTAAGCCCCTGGAATGAAAAACTGTTTTTT	NA	few	TRBV9	TRBJ1-4
CASSEATSGGTPHADTQYF	TGTGCCAGCAGTGAAGCAACTAGCGGGGGTACCCCGCACGCGGATACGCAGTATTTT	TRBD2	many	TRBV6-1	TRBJ2-3
CSAPGIGSYEQYF	TGCAGTGCTCCCGGGATCGGGTCCTACGAGCAGTACTTC	NA	many	TRBV20-1	TRBJ2-7
CASSTPAQSTDTQYF	TGTGCCAGTAGTACCCCTGCCCAAAGCACAGATACGCAGTATTTT	NA	few	TRBV19	TRBJ2-3
CASLDGLYSYNEQFF	TGTGCCAGCCTAGACGGACTTTACTCCTACAATGAGCAGTTCTTC	NA	many	TRBV5-5	TRBJ2-1